A single sample gave rise to the 19 T cell receptor beta chains below, sequenced in a study of T cell repertoires in cytomegalovirus infection. These receptors have no known antigen. TCRdb passed the reads through MiXCR, listing each CDR3 protein once. The table shows fewer than 900,000 distinct CDR3 sequences, with almost 30% occurring only once. The sequenced sample was cultured CD8+ T cells from PBMCs, obtained from culture after CMV antigen stimulation. Every receptor here comes from a human donor in good health (CMV status not recorded). Some clones in this sample may be carry-over from other donors' samples.

The chain links TRBV7-4 to TRBJ1-1, with 7 bases fitting TRBD1. The CDR3 runs to 17 residues. V was pared by 2 bases and J by 4 bases, with 13 bases of the junction left unmatched. CDR1 is SGHVT, CDR2 SQSDAQ, per germline. CDR3 bases: TGTGCCAGCAGCTTAATAATGGTGGGAGGGGGCCGCACTGAAGCTTTCTTT. Translation: CASSLIMVGGGRTEAFF.

This clonotype was counted a few times. This rearrangement joins TRBV10-3 to TRBJ2-5; 10 bases match TRBD2. CDR1 and CDR2 from the germline V gene are ENHRY and SYGVKD. V was pared by 10 bases and J by 2 bases, with 4 bases of the junction left unmatched. This CDR3 region has 13 residues. DNA of the CDR3: TGTGCCACCTTAGCGGGAGGACAAGAGACCCAGTACTTC. As protein: CATLAGGQETQYF.

The chain carries TRBV4-3 and TRBJ2-7; D is uncertain. V was trimmed by 2 bases and J by 3 bases, leaving 8 bases between them. Germline-derived CDR1 and CDR2 are LGHNA and YSLEER. This CDR3 region has 13 residues. CDR3 protein: CASSQNLGYEQYV. The CDR3 DNA reads as TGCGCCAGCAGCCAAAATTTAGGCTACGAGCAGTACGTC.

This clonotype has just a few counts. The chain combines TRBV19 with TRBJ1-1; D unclear. V lost 5 bases to trimming and J lost 11 bases, with 9 bases between them. The CDR3 is 10 residues long. Germline V gene sequence: CDR1 LNHDA, CDR2 SQIVND (reference sequence). CDR3 loop: CASSDTRAFF. The CDR3 DNA reads TGTGCCAGTAGTGACACTCGGGCTTTCTTT.

V is TRBV5-4 and J is TRBJ2-7; TRBD1 is a possible D gene (6 bases). V dropped 0 bases and J dropped 3 bases, with 13 bases sitting between them. The CDR3 runs to 15 residues. Germline values: CDR1 SGHNT, CDR2 YYREEE (reference sequence). The DNA of the CDR3 is TGTGCCAGCAGCTTGGTTGTGACAGGCTTCTACGAGCAGTACTTC. Its translation: CASSLVVTGFYEQYF. The full variable domain, its missing parts supplied by reference TRBV5-4 and TRBJ2-7, is ETGVTQSPTHLIKTRGQQVTLRCSSQSGHNTVSWYQQALGQGPQFIFQYYREEENGRGNFPPRFSGLQFPNYSSELNVNALELDDSALYLCASSLVVTGFYEQYFGPGTRLTVT.

The genes are TRBV29-1 and TRBJ1-2; D gene ambiguous. V lost 4 bases and J lost 7, with 10 bases in between. Germline V lookup: CDR1 SQVTM, CDR2 ANQGSEA. This CDR3 has 11 amino acids. The DNA for the CDR3 is TGCAGCGTTGTCTTGCGAGGTGGCTACACCTTC. Protein: CSVVLRGGYTF. Together with reference TRBV29-1 and TRBJ1-2, the CDR3 gives the full variable domain: SAVISQKPSRDICQRGTSLTIQCQVDSQVTMMFWYRQQPGQSLTLIATANQGSEATYESGFVIDKFPISRPNLTFSTLTVSNMSPEDSSIYLCSVVLRGGYTFGSGTRLTVV.

The rearrangement joins TRBV10-2 to TRBJ2-3; D is possibly TRBD1 (6 bases). V lost 4 bases and J 0 bases, leaving 29 bases between the germline ends. The CDR3 totals 21 residues. Germline V lookup: CDR1 WSHSY, CDR2 SAAADI. The CDR3 sequence: CASSVFLVVPTSGDSTDTQYF. The CDR3 DNA sequence: TGCGCCAGCAGTGTTTTTCTTGTTGTGCCAACATCAGGGGATAGCACAGATACGCAGTATTTT.

This clonotype was found a few times. The chain links TRBV7-6 to TRBJ2-3; 10 bases are shared with TRBD2. The V and J ends lost 9 bases and 4 bases, in that order; junction bases with no gene match: 7. Per germline, CDR1 SGHVS and CDR2 FNYEAQ. The length of the CDR3 is 14 residues. CDR3 sequence reads: CASIAGGGSDTQYF. CDR3 nucleotide sequence: TGTGCCAGTATAGCGGGGGGCGGGTCAGATACGCAGTATTTT. Variable domain in full (rest from reference TRBV7-6 and TRBJ2-3): GAGVSQSPRYKVTKRGQDVALRCDPISGHVSLYWYRQALGQGPEFLTYFNYEAQQDKSGLPNDRFSAERPEGSISTLTIQRTEQRDSAMYRCASIAGGGSDTQYFGPGTRLTVL.

The J gene is TRBJ2-5, the V gene TRBV29-1, with D perhaps TRBD2 (5 bases). Germline V gene data show CDR1 as SQVTM and CDR2 as ANQGSEA. V gave up 1 base and J gave up 5 bases, with 23 bases separating them. The CDR3 is made up of 17 amino acids. The CDR3 DNA follows: TGCAGCGTTGAAGTCGTAAGGTCTTCCGGGGAGTGGGAGACCCAGTACTTC. As protein: CSVEVVRSSGEWETQYF.

The V gene is TRBV6-6, the J gene TRBJ2-3; D may be TRBD2 (6 bases). CDR1 MNHNY and CDR2 SVGAGI come from the germline V gene (reference sequence). Trimming took 0 bases from V and 3 from J, leaving 16 bases between them. The CDR3 contains 17 residues. The CDR3 DNA reads TGTGCCAGCAGTTACTCCCTTGGACGGAGGGAGACAGATACGCAGTATTTT. Translating gives CASSYSLGRRETDTQYF.

The gene calls are TRBV6-1 and TRBJ2-7, with D hard to call. From germline, CDR1 is MNHNS and CDR2 SASEGT. Between the trimmed V and J ends, which lost 3 bases and 6 bases, there was a span of 3 bases. This CDR3 region has 10 residues. Here the CDR3 reads CASSDLEQYV. For the CDR3, the DNA is TGTGCCAGCAGTGATCTCGAGCAGTACGTC.

The chain couples TRBV20-1 to TRBJ2-7, with TRBD2 matching over 7 bases. The CDR3 is 13 residues long. The junction had 7 bases not matched to a gene; V was cut back by 1 base and J by 7 bases. Germline assignment: CDR1 DFQATT and CDR2 SNEGSKA (reference sequence). For the CDR3, the DNA is TGCAGTGCTAGAGGCAGACTAGCAAGGGAGCAGTACGTC. This encodes CSARGRLAREQYV.

This clonotype turned up a few times. The chain carries TRBV19 and TRBJ1-1; no firm D call. Germline V gives CDR1 LNHDA, CDR2 SQIVND (reference sequence). This CDR3 spans 11 amino acids. V lost 3 bases and J 6 bases, leaving 5 bases between the germline ends. The CDR3 nucleotides read TGTGCCAGTAGTATGAGGGCTGAAGCTTTCTTT. This codes for CASSMRAEAFF.

This clonotype showed up just a few times. The rearrangement uses TRBV6-1 and TRBJ2-7; 13 bases fit TRBD2. V lost 6 bases to trimming and J lost 2 bases; unmatched junction nucleotides: 7. Germline-derived CDR1 and CDR2 are MNHNS and SASEGT. This CDR3 has 16 amino acids. The CDR3 protein is CASRAGLAGTTYEQYF. CDR3 DNA: TGTGCCAGCAGGGCGGGACTAGCGGGGACCACCTACGAGCAGTACTTC.

The chain has TRBV6-1 and TRBJ1-2; D might be TRBD1 (6 bases). CDR1 is MNHNS, CDR2 SASEGT, per germline. The V and J ends lost 5 bases and 4 bases respectively, with 23 bases between them. The CDR3 covers 17 residues. The CDR3 here is CASSTHSGQRIGYGYTF. The DNA for the CDR3 is TGTGCCAGCAGTACCCACTCCGGACAGAGAATAGGCTATGGCTACACCTTC.

The chain employs TRBV9 and TRBJ2-1; TRBD2 aligns across 12 bases. The CDR3 length is 17 residues. The V gene's germline CDR1 is SGDLS and CDR2 YYNGEE. J was trimmed by 7 bases and V by 0 bases; bases with no gene match: 8. In DNA form, the CDR3 reads TGTGCCAGCAGCGTAGAGCCTAGCGGGGGGGCCGGGAATGAGCAGTTCTTC. Protein: CASSVEPSGGAGNEQFF.

As DNA, the CDR3 is TGTGCCAGCAGCCCCCTTGGGGGGTATAATTCACCCCTCCACTTT. Amino acid sequence: CASSPLGGYNSPLHF. The chain combines TRBV7-9 with TRBJ1-6; the D gene is possibly TRBD1 (5 bases). V dropped 5 bases and J dropped 4 bases, with 12 bases sitting between them. Germline V gene sequence: CDR1 SEHNR, CDR2 FQNEAQ (reference sequence). This CDR3 is built from 15 residues. The full variable domain, in which reference TRBV7-9 and TRBJ1-6 provide the parts outside the CDR3, is DTGVSQNPRHKITKRGQNVTFRCDPISEHNRLYWYRQTLGQGPEFLTYFQNEAQLEKSRLLSDRFSAERPKGSFSTLEIQRTEQGDSAMYLCASSPLGGYNSPLHFGNGTRLTVT.

This clonotype was seen more than once but under ten times. This chain links TRBV12-3 or TRBV12-4 with TRBJ1-5, with 9 bases identical to TRBD1. This CDR3 is built from 14 residues. The V segment lost 7 bases and the J segment 6 bases; nucleotides outside the gene matches: 7. The CDR3 here is CASKPGQGGQPQHF. DNA of the CDR3: TGTGCCAGCAAACCGGGACAGGGTGGTCAGCCCCAGCATTTT.

The V call is TRBV28, the J call TRBJ1-3; 7 bases fit TRBD1. V lost 10 bases, J lost 4 bases, and 16 bases stayed unmatched. The V gene's germline CDR1 is MDHEN and CDR2 SYDVKM. CDR3 length: 16 residues. CDR3 sequence (DNA): TGTGCCACCGGCGAGTTCGGGACAGTCAGGGGAAACACCATATATTTT. Its translation: CATGEFGTVRGNTIYF.